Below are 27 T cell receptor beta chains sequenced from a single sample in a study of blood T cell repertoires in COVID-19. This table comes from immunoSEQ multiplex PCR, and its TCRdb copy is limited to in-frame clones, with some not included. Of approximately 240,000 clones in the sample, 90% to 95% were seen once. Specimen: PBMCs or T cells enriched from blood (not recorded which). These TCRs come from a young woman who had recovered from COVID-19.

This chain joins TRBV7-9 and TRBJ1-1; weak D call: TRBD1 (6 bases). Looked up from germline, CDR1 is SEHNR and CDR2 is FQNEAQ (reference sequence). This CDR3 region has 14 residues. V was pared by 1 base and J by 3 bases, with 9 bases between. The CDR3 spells CASSLVYRDTEAFF. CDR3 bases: TGTGCCAGCAGCTTAGTCTACAGGGACACTGAAGCTTTCTTT. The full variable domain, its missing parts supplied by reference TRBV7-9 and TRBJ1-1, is DTGVSQNPRHKITKRGQNVTFRCDPISEHNRLYWYRQTLGQGPEFLTYFQNEAQLEKSRLLSDRFSAERPKGSFSTLEIQRTEQGDSAMYLCASSLVYRDTEAFFGQGTRLTVV.

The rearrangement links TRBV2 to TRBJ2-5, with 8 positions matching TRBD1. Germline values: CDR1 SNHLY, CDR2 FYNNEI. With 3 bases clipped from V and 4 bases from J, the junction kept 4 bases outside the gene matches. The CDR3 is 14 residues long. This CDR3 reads CASSDRTGGETQYF. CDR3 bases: TGTGCCAGCAGTGACCGTACAGGGGGAGAGACCCAGTACTTC.

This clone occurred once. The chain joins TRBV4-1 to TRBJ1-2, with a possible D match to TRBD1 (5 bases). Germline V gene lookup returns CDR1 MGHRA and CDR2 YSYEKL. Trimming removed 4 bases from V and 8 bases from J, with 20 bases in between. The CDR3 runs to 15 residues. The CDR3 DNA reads TGCGCCAGCAGCCCGGGACTGATCCTAGGAGGGGGCTACACCTTC. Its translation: CASSPGLILGGGYTF.

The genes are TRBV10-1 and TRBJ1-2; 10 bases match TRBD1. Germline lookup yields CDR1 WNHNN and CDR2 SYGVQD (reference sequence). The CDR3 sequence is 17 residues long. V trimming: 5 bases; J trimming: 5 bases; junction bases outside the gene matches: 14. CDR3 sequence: CASSQGTGALWGYGYTF. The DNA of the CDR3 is TGCGCCAGCAGTCAAGGGACAGGGGCATTATGGGGGTATGGCTACACCTTC.

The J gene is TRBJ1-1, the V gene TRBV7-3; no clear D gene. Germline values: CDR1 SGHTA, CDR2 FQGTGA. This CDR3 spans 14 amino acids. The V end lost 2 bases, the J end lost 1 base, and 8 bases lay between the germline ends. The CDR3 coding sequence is TGTGCCAGCAGCTTATCGCCAGGGAACACTGAAGCTTTCTTT. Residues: CASSLSPGNTEAFF.

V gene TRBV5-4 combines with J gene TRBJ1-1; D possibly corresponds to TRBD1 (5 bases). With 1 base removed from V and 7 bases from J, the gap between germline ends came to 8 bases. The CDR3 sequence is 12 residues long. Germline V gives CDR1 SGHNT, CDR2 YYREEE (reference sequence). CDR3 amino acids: CASSLWGDEAFF. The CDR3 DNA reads TGTGCCAGCAGCTTGTGGGGGGATGAAGCTTTCTTT.

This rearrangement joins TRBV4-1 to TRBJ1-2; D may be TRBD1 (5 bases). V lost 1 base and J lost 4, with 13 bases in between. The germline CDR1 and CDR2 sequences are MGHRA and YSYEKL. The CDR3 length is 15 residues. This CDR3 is CASSQAPGGIYGYTF. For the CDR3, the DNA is TGCGCCAGCAGCCAAGCACCGGGGGGGATCTATGGCTACACCTTC.

CDR3 in DNA: TGTGCCAGTAGCAACACGGTTTCTGGGGCCAACGTCCTGACTTTC. Translating gives CASSNTVSGANVLTF. The chain joins TRBV18 to TRBJ2-6; the D is unclear. Trimming shortened V by 9 bases and J by 1 base, and 13 bases separated the two germline ends. This CDR3 has 15 residues. From germline, CDR1 is KGHSH and CDR2 LQKENI.

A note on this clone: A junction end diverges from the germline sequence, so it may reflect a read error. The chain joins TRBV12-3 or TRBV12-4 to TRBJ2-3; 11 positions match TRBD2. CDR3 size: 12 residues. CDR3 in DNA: TGTGCCAGCAGATATACTAGCGGGAGTTGGGATTTT. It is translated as CASRYTSGSWDF.

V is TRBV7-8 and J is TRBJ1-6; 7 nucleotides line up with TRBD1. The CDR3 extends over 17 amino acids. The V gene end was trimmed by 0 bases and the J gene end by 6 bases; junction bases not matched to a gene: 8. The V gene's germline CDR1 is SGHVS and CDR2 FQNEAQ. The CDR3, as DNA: TGTGCCAGCAGCTTAGCGGGGATGGGACAGTTTAATTCACCCCTCCACTTT. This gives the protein CASSLAGMGQFNSPLHF. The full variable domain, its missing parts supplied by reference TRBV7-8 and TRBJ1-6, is GAGVSQSPRYKVAKRGQDVALRCDPISGHVSLFWYQQALGQGPEFLTYFQNEAQLDKSGLPSDRFFAERPEGSVSTLKIQRTQQEDSAVYLCASSLAGMGQFNSPLHFGNGTRLTVT.

The CDR3 region has the DNA TGTGCCAGCAGCTTAGATCCCGCAGATACGCAGTATTTT. It is translated as CASSLDPADTQYF. V gene TRBV7-9 combines with J gene TRBJ2-3; no definite D call. Trimming pared 1 base from V and 4 bases from J, leaving 6 bases between. This CDR3 has 13 amino acids. CDR1 and CDR2 from the germline V gene are SEHNR and FQNEAQ (reference sequence). Full variable domain (remainder filled in from reference TRBV7-9 and TRBJ2-3): DTGVSQNPRHKITKRGQNVTFRCDPISEHNRLYWYRQTLGQGPEFLTYFQNEAQLEKSRLLSDRFSAERPKGSFSTLEIQRTEQGDSAMYLCASSLDPADTQYFGPGTRLTVL.

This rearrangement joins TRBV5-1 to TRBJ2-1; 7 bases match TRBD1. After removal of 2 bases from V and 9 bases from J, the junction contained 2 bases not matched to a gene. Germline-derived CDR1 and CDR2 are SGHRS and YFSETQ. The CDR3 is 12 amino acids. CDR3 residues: CASSFDRVEQFF. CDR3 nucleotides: TGCGCCAGCAGCTTCGACAGGGTTGAGCAGTTCTTC.

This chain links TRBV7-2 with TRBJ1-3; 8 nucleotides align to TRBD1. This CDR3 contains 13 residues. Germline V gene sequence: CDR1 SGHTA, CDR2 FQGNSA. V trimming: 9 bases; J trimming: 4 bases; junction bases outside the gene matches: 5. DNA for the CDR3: TGTGCCAGTCGACAGGGGCACGGAAACACCATATATTTT. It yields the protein CASRQGHGNTIYF.

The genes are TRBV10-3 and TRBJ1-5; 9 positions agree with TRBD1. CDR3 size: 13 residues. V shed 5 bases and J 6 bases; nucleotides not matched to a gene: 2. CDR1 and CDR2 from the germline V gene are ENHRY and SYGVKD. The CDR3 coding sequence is TGTGCCATCAGTAGGACAGGGGTTCAGCCCCAGCATTTT. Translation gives CAISRTGVQPQHF.

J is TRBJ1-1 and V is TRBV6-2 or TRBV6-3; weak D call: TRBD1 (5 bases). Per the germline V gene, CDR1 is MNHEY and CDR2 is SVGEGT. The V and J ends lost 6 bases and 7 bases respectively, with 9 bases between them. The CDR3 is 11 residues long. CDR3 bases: TGTGCCAGCAGCAACGGGGGTGAAGCTTTCTTT. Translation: CASSNGGEAFF.

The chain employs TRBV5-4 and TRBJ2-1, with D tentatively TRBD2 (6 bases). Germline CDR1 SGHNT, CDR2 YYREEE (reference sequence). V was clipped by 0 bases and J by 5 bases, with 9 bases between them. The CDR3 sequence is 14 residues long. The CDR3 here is CASSLVGRNNEQFF. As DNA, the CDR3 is TGTGCCAGCAGCTTGGTAGGGAGGAACAATGAGCAGTTCTTC.

CDR3 in amino acids: CASSEAESAEAFF. CDR3 sequence (DNA): TGTGCCAGCAGTGAAGCGGAGTCGGCTGAAGCTTTCTTT. This chain uses TRBV6-1 with TRBJ1-1; D gene ambiguous. The V gene lost 0 bases and the J gene lost 6 bases, with 8 bases spanning the gap. This CDR3 comprises 13 residues. CDR1 and CDR2 (germline): MNHNS, SASEGT.

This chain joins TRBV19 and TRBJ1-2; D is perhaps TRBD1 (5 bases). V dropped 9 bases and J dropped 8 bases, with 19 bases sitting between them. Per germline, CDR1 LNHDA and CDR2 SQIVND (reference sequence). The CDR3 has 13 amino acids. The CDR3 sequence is CASWRGEARGYTF. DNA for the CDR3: TGTGCCAGCTGGAGGGGAGAAGCGCGGGGCTACACCTTC.

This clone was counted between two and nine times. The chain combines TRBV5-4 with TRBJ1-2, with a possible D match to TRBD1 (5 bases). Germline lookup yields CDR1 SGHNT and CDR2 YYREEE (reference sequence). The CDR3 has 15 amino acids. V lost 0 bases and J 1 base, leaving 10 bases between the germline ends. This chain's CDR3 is CASSLGQLINYGYTF. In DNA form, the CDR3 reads TGTGCCAGCAGCTTGGGACAGCTTATTAACTATGGCTACACCTTC.

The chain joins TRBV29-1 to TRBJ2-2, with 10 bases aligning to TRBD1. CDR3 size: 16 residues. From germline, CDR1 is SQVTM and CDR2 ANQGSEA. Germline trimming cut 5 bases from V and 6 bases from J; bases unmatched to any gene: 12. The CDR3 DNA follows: TGCAGCGTTTCCCATCGCGGACAGGGGGGTTCCGGGGAGCTGTTTTTT. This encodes CSVSHRGQGGSGELFF.

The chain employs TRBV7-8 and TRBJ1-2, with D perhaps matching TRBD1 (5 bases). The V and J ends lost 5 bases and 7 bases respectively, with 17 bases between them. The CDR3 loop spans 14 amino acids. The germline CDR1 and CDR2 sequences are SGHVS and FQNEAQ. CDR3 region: CASSLGLTARGYTF. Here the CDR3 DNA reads TGTGCCAGCAGCCTCGGGCTGACAGCCCGTGGCTACACCTTC.

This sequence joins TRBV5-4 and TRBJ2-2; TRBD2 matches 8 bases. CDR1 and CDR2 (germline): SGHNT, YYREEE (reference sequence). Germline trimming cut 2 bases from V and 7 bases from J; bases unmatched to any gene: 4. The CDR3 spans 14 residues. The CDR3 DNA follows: TGTGCCAGCAGCTTTAGCGGGGAGGTCGGGGAGCTGTTTTTT. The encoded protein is CASSFSGEVGELFF.

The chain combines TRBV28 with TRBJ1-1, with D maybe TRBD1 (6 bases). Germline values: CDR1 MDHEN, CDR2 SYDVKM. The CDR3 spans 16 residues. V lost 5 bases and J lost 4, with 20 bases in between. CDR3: CASSPPGRGAITEAFF. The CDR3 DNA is TGTGCCAGCAGTCCCCCCGGGCGGGGGGCAATCACTGAAGCTTTCTTT. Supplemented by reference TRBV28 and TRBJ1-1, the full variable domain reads DVKVTQSSRYLVKRTGEKVFLECVQDMDHENMFWYRQDPGLGLRLIYFSYDVKMKEKGDIPEGYSVSREKKERFSLILESASTNQTSMYLCASSPPGRGAITEAFFGQGTRLTVV.

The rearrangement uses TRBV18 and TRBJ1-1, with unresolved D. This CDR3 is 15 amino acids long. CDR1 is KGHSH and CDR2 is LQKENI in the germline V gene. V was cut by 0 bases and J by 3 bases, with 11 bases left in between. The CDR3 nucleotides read TGTGCCAGCTCACCACCAGTGGGTCGGGACACTGAAGCTTTCTTT. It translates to CASSPPVGRDTEAFF. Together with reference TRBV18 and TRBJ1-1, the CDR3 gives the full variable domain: NAGVMQNPRHLVRRRGQEARLRCSPMKGHSHVYWYRQLPEEGLKFMVYLQKENIIDESGMPKERFSAEFPKEGPSILRIQQVVRGDSAAYFCASSPPVGRDTEAFFGQGTRLTVV.

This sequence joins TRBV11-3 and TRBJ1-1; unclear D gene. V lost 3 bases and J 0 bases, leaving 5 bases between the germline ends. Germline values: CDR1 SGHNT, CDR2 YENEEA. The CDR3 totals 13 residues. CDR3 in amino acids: CASSFQVNTEAFF. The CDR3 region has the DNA TGTGCCAGCAGCTTCCAGGTGAACACTGAAGCTTTCTTT.

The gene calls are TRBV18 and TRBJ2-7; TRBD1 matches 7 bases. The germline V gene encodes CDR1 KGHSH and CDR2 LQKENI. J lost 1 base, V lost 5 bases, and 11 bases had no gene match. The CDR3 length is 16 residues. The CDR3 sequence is CASSLLAGTESYEQYF. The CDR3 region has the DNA TGTGCCAGCTCATTATTGGCCGGGACAGAATCCTACGAGCAGTACTTC.

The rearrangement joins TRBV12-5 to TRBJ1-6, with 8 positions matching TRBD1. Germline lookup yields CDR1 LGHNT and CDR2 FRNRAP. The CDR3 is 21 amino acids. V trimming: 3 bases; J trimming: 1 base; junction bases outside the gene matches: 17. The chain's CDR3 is CASGFYPRETGGGSYNSPLHF. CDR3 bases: TGTGCTAGTGGTTTTTACCCTCGGGAAACAGGGGGGGGATCCTATAATTCACCCCTCCACTTT.